The 14 T cell receptor beta chains below all came from one sample that was sequenced in a study of blood T cell repertoires in COVID-19. Repertoires were generated with immunoSEQ multiplex PCR, while TCRdb's copy carries only in-frame clones and drops some. The sample records over 200,000 clones, roughly nine tenths being singletons. Sequences were obtained from PBMCs or T cells enriched from blood (not recorded which). These TCRs come from a human donor in a cohort exposed to, infected with or recovered from COVID-19 (not recorded which). The donor label of this sample is uncertain.

This clone was counted a few times. This chain links TRBV5-5 with TRBJ2-7; D ambiguous. The CDR3 consists of 12 residues. Germline V gene sequence: CDR1 SGHKS, CDR2 YYEKEE (reference sequence). V lost 5 bases and J 6 bases, leaving 12 bases between the germline ends. CDR3 nucleotides: TGTGCCAGCAGGAACCCTCCGGGCGAGCAGTACTTC. Translated, it gives CASRNPPGEQYF.

The CDR3 DNA reads TGCGCCAGCAGCTGGGGACTCCAATCGGGGACTGAAGCTTTCTTT. Its translation: CASSWGLQSGTEAFF. The rearrangement joins TRBV5-1 to TRBJ1-1, with D possibly being TRBD1 (5 bases). V was cut by 3 bases and J by 5 bases, with 17 bases left in between. CDR1 is SGHRS, CDR2 YFSETQ, per germline. This CDR3 has 15 residues.

This chain uses TRBV24-1 with TRBJ1-2, with D perhaps TRBD1 (6 bases). The CDR3 has 13 residues. The V gene lost 5 bases and the J gene lost 7 bases, with 13 bases spanning the gap. Germline lookup yields CDR1 KGHDR and CDR2 SFDVKD. CDR3 residues: CATSGLTGSGYTF. The CDR3 bases are TGTGCCACCAGTGGCCTCACAGGGTCTGGCTACACCTTC.

The V gene is TRBV9, the J gene TRBJ1-2, with D maybe TRBD1 (5 bases). V lost 0 bases and J 8 bases, leaving 14 bases between the germline ends. The CDR3 covers 14 residues. Germline V gives CDR1 SGDLS, CDR2 YYNGEE. The CDR3 nucleotides are TGTGCCAGCAGCGTAGTCCCAGGGTCAGGGGGCTACACCTTC. It is translated as CASSVVPGSGGYTF.

This clone has a single count. This sequence joins TRBV3-1 (or the pseudogene TRBV3-2) and TRBJ2-3, with 8 positions matching TRBD2. J lost 3 bases, V lost 5 bases, and 10 bases had no gene match. From germline, CDR1 is LGHDT and CDR2 YNNKEL (reference sequence). The CDR3 has 16 residues. CDR3 bases: TGTGCCAGCAGCTTACGGACTCGCGGGGGGACAGATACGCAGTATTTT. Translated: CASSLRTRGGTDTQYF.

J is TRBJ2-1 and V is TRBV10-3, with 12 bases fitting TRBD2. V shed 10 bases, J shed 7 bases, and the junction held 5 bases outside the gene matches. CDR3 length: 13 amino acids. Looked up from germline, CDR1 is ENHRY and CDR2 is SYGVKD. The CDR3 sequence: CASASGGGNEQFF. CDR3 DNA: TGTGCCAGTGCTAGCGGGGGGGGTAATGAGCAGTTCTTC.

The count of this clone is one. CDR3 loop: CASSTGQGGNSPLHF. Here the CDR3 DNA reads TGTGCCAGCAGTACGGGACAGGGAGGGAATTCACCCCTCCACTTT. V and J are TRBV6-5 and TRBJ1-6; 9 bases map to TRBD1. V lost 5 bases, J lost 7 bases, and 6 bases stayed unmatched. This CDR3 has 15 amino acids. Germline V gene data show CDR1 as MNHEY and CDR2 as SVGAGI.

CDR3 region: CASSLEGDREGWLMNTEAFF. CDR3 sequence (DNA): TGTGCCAGCAGCTTAGAAGGGGACAGGGAAGGTTGGTTGATGAACACTGAAGCTTTCTTT. The chain joins TRBV7-8 to TRBJ1-1; 9 nucleotides align to TRBD1. The CDR3 contains 20 residues. The ends lost 1 base at V and 0 bases at J; junction bases unmatched: 15. From germline, CDR1 is SGHVS and CDR2 FQNEAQ. The full variable domain, completed using reference TRBV7-8 and TRBJ1-1, is GAGVSQSPRYKVAKRGQDVALRCDPISGHVSLFWYQQALGQGPEFLTYFQNEAQLDKSGLPSDRFFAERPEGSVSTLKIQRTQQEDSAVYLCASSLEGDREGWLMNTEAFFGQGTRLTVV.

The chain employs TRBV9 and TRBJ1-1, with unresolved D. V was clipped by 0 bases and J by 4 bases, with 10 bases between them. The CDR3 sequence is 14 residues long. In germline, CDR1 is SGDLS, CDR2 YYNGEE. CDR3: CASSVAPEGTEAFF. The CDR3 bases are TGTGCCAGCAGCGTAGCCCCTGAGGGCACTGAAGCTTTCTTT.

The chain recombines TRBV6-2 or TRBV6-3 with TRBJ2-1; TRBD2 might be the D (7 bases). CDR3 size: 16 residues. Germline-derived CDR1 and CDR2 are MNHEY and SVGEGT. Trimming shortened V by 0 bases and J by 9 bases, and 18 bases separated the two germline ends. CDR3 sequence (DNA): TGTGCCAGCAGTTACTCGCGTGGGGGGGCCTTGTCTGAGCAGTTCTTC. Protein product: CASSYSRGGALSEQFF.

The V gene is TRBV25-1, the J gene TRBJ1-2; D is perhaps TRBD1 (5 bases). V was trimmed by 8 bases and J by 2 bases, leaving 15 bases between them. In germline, CDR1 is MGHDK, CDR2 SYGVNS. This CDR3 is 14 amino acids long. In DNA, the CDR3 is TGTGCCAGCGGTGGTGAGGCAGGGAACTATGGCTACACCTTC. This encodes CASGGEAGNYGYTF.

This clone was seen once. This chain links TRBV6-4 with TRBJ2-2, with D perhaps matching TRBD1 (7 bases). Per germline, CDR1 MRHNA and CDR2 SNTAGT. This CDR3 has 15 amino acids. V was cut by 8 bases and J by 2 bases, with 15 bases left in between. The CDR3 region has the DNA TGTGCCAGCTCGAGGGGGGACAGTAACACCGGGGAGCTGTTTTTT. This translates into CASSRGDSNTGELFF.

CDR3 sequence reads: CASTGGPGNTIYF. In nucleotides, the CDR3 is TGTGCCAGCACAGGGGGTCCCGGAAACACCATATATTTT. The V gene is TRBV19, the J gene TRBJ1-3, with TRBD1 matching over 8 bases. Germline loops: CDR1 LNHDA, CDR2 SQIVND (reference sequence). The CDR3 extends over 13 amino acids. Losses at the gene ends were 9 bases for V and 4 bases for J; bases not matched to a gene: 5.

CDR3 loop: CASSATANTGTSGNTIYF. The CDR3, as DNA: TGTGCCAGCAGCGCGACAGCAAACACCGGTACTTCTGGAAACACCATATATTTT. The rearrangement joins TRBV9 to TRBJ1-3, with a weak D call TRBD1 (5 bases). Per germline, CDR1 SGDLS and CDR2 YYNGEE. Trimming cost V 3 bases and J 1 base, with 20 bases left between them. The CDR3 is 18 amino acids.